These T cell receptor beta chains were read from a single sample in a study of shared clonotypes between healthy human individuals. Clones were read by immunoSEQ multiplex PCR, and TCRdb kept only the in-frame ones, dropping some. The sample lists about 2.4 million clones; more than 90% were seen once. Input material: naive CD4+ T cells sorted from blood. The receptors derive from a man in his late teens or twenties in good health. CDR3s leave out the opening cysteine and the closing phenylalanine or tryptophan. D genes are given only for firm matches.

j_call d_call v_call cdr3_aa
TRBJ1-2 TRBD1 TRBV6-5 ASRHGQGLYGYT
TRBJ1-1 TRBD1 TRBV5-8 ASSYDRGRTEAF
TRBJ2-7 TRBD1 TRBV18 ASSPRDRDHEQY
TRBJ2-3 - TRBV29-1 SVLSPRLGNTQY
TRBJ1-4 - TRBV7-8 ASSRTETNEKLF
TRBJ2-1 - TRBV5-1 ASSLGMGKGQF
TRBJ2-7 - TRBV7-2 ASSLKGYVYEQY
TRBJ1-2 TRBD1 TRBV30 AWRQRTGGRYGYT
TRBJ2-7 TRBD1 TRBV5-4 ASSSPGQGYEQY
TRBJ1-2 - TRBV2 ASSGGFGANYGYT
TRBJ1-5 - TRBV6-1 ASTESNQPQH
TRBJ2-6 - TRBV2 ASSVKSKLSSGANVLT
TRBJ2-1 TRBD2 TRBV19 ASSTGLDYNEQF
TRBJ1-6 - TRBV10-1 ATQSGRPYNSPLH
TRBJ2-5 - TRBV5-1 ASSLVGVTQETQY
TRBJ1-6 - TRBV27 ASSLSANSYNSPLH
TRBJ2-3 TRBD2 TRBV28 ASISLAGNTQY
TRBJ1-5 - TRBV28 ASSLSAQPQH
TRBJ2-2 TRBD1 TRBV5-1 ASSLGDRAGTGELF
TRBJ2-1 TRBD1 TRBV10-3 AIRRSDRGVDNEQF
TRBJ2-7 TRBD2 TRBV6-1 ASTSGGSFYEQY
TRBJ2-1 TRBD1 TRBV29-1 SVEGLPGGSYNEQF
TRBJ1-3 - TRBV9 ASSVSGTPGGTIY
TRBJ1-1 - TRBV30 AWSGGRNTEAF
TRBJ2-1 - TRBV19 ASSPLAGAQGNEQF
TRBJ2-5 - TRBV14 ASSQERGHFQETQY
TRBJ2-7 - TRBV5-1 ASSLVGQGSTEQY
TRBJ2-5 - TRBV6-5 ASSRGWGETQY
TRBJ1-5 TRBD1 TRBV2 ASSTGVSNQPQH
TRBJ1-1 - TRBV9 ASTEGYMNTEAF
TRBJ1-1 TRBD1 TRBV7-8 ASSLRDRGSTEAF
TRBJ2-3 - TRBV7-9 ASSSRRTSTDTQY
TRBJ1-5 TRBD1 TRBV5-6 ASSLATATGRWSQPQH
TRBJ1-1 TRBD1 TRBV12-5 ASGLFLFSDRANTEAF